This is a list of T cell receptor beta chains from one sample in a study of blood T cell repertoires in COVID-19. Generated by immunoSEQ multiplex PCR, the TCRdb table keeps only in-frame clones and is missing some. The sample has roughly 270,000 clones; 80% to 85% are singletons. Sequencing was done on a sample of PBMCs or T cells enriched from blood (not recorded which). The receptors were sampled from a man aged 35 to 55 who had been exposed to COVID-19. Each CDR3 is given with its conserved first and last residue. The D gene is left open where the match is weak. Size is stated for part of the rows, as once, few or many counts, or as a class when the clone is expanded.

j_gene | abundance | v_gene | d_gene | CDR3nt | CDR3aa
TRBJ1-1 | - | TRBV7-3 | - | TGTGCCAGCAGCTTAACCCGCGGGGCGGTGGACACTGAAGCTTTCTTT | CASSLTRGAVDTEAFF
TRBJ2-4 | - | TRBV6-1 | TRBD1 | TGTGCCAGCAGTGAAGAGTACAGGGGGCTCACCTGGACAATTCAGTACTTC | CASSEEYRGLTWTIQYF
TRBJ1-3 | few | TRBV6-5 | - | TGTGCCAGCCAGACAGCTTTCTCTGGAAACACCATATATTTT | CASQTAFSGNTIYF
TRBJ2-3 | - | TRBV5-1 | TRBD2 | TGCGCCAGCAGCTTTGAAGCGGGACTCACAGATACGCAGTATTTT | CASSFEAGLTDTQYF
TRBJ2-3 | - | TRBV27 | - | TGTGCCAGCAGCCAGGGTGATACGCAGTATTTT | CASSQGDTQYF
TRBJ1-1 | - | TRBV12-3/TRBV12-4 | - | TGTGCCAGCAGTTTGATACAGCTTGAAGCTTTCTTT | CASSLIQLEAFF
TRBJ2-1 | - | TRBV10-3 | TRBD1 | TGTGCCATCAGGGGTACAGGGGGAATCAATGAGCAGTTCTTC | CAIRGTGGINEQFF
TRBJ2-1 | - | TRBV6-5 | - | TGTGCCAGCAGTTACCAGACAGGGACTGGTGAGCAGTTCTTC | CASSYQTGTGEQFF
TRBJ2-1 | - | TRBV18 | TRBD1 | TGTGCCAGCTCACCCACAGGGGTGAGCTCCTACAATGAGCAGTTCTTC | CASSPTGVSSYNEQFF
TRBJ2-7 | once | TRBV5-1 | TRBD2 | TGCGCCAGCAGCTCCAGGATAGCGGGAGGGAGGGGGATCTACGAGCAGTACTTC | CASSSRIAGGRGIYEQYF
TRBJ2-1 | - | TRBV7-9 | TRBD2 | TGTGCCAGCAGCTTCGGGACTAGCGGGGGCGAGCAGTTCTTC | CASSFGTSGGEQFF
TRBJ2-2 | few | TRBV25-1 | - | TGTGCCAGCGGTCGGGGGAACACCGGGGAGCTGTTTTTT | CASGRGNTGELFF
TRBJ2-1 | - | TRBV5-1 | - | TGCGCCAGCAGCTTCGGCGGAAACAATGAGCAGTTCTTC | CASSFGGNNEQFF
TRBJ2-3 | - | TRBV5-4 | TRBD1 | TGTGCCAGCAGCTTTATGACAGGGGCAACAGATACGCAGTATTTT | CASSFMTGATDTQYF
TRBJ2-2 | - | TRBV5-1 | TRBD2 | TGCGCCAGCACCCGGGAGGGCGGGAGTAACACCGGGGAGCTGTTTTTT | CASTREGGSNTGELFF
TRBJ2-3 | once | TRBV9 | TRBD2 | TGTGCCAGCAGTTGGACTAGCGGGGTTACCACAGATACGCAGTATTTT | CASSWTSGVTTDTQYF
TRBJ2-1 | - | TRBV10-3 | TRBD2 | TGTGCCATCCGCGGGAGGGCGGAAAACAATGAGCAGTTCTTC | CAIRGRAENNEQFF
TRBJ2-1 | once | TRBV21-1 | - | TGTGCCAGCAGCGACAACCGGGGTAGCTCCTACAATGAGCAGTTCTTC | CASSDNRGSSYNEQFF
TRBJ1-3 | once | TRBV11-2 | - | TGTGCCAGCAGCCTAAGAGGCCCCTCTGGAAACACCATATATTTT | CASSLRGPSGNTIYF
TRBJ1-3 | - | TRBV23-1 | - | TGCGCCAGCAGTCACCCCTCGGAGCATTACTCTGGAAACACCATATATTTT | CASSHPSEHYSGNTIYF
TRBJ1-6 | - | TRBV25-1 | - | TGTGCCAGCCAAATAACAGGGTCGAGCTCCTATAATTCACCCCTCCACTTT | CASQITGSSSYNSPLHF
TRBJ1-1 | - | TRBV27 | TRBD1 | TGTGCCAGCAGTTCCCCAGGGGGCAGGGACACTGAAGCTTTCTTT | CASSSPGGRDTEAFF
TRBJ2-1 | - | TRBV7-8 | - | TGTGCCAGCACTCCAGTGGCTGGGAGGGAGCAGTTCTTC | CASTPVAGREQFF
TRBJ1-1 | - | TRBV5-5 | - | TGTGCCAGCAGCTTGCCCGGGACTGAGAACACTGAAGCTTTCTTT | CASSLPGTENTEAFF
TRBJ1-5 | - | TRBV19 | - | TGTGCCAGTAGTACTTCCGGGGGGATTCAGCCCCAGCATTTT | CASSTSGGIQPQHF
TRBJ1-5 | - | TRBV5-8 | - | TGTGCCAGCAGCTTTCAGCGGGGGAAGAATCAGCCCCAGCATTTT | CASSFQRGKNQPQHF
TRBJ2-1 | - | TRBV7-3 | TRBD2 | TGTGCCAGCAGCTTAATAACCGCGGGAGCCTTCTACAATGAGCAGTTCTTC | CASSLITAGAFYNEQFF